A selection of T cell receptor beta chains follows, all from one sample in a study of blood T cell repertoires in COVID-19. Clones were read by immunoSEQ multiplex PCR, and TCRdb kept only the in-frame ones, dropping some. Of some 110,000 clones listed, roughly four fifths are singletons. The sample was peripheral blood. All receptors derive from a man in his fifties or sixties with acute or convalescent COVID-19. CDR3s include the opening cysteine and the closing phenylalanine or tryptophan. The order of the fields is clone size, J gene, D gene, V gene, CDR3 protein, CDR3 DNA. A D gene is named only where the DNA matches it firmly. Some rows have no size entry. The others give once, few or many, or a class for an expanded clone.

.	TRBJ1-2	TRBD1	TRBV5-1	CASYTGQGIYGYTF	TGCGCCAGTTACACGGGACAGGGGATCTATGGCTACACCTTC
.	TRBJ1-5	.	TRBV6-5	CASGRSQSPQHF	TGTGCCAGCGGGAGGTCCCAATCGCCCCAGCATTTT
.	TRBJ2-5	TRBD1	TRBV9	CASSMGDSQETQYF	TGTGCCAGCAGCATGGGGGACAGCCAAGAGACCCAGTACTTC
.	TRBJ2-3	TRBD2	TRBV5-1	CASSPGGGLDTQYF	TGCGCCAGCAGTCCCGGGGGGGGATTAGATACGCAGTATTTT
.	TRBJ2-3	.	TRBV5-4	CASSFDEGNTQYF	TGTGCCAGCAGCTTTGACGAGGGAAATACGCAGTATTTT
few	TRBJ1-3	TRBD1	TRBV18	CASSRAGGQGSSGNTIYF	TGTGCCAGCTCACGAGCTGGGGGACAGGGCTCCTCTGGAAACACCATATATTTT
.	TRBJ2-1	.	TRBV7-9	CASSPTSHGSNEQFF	TGTGCCAGCAGCCCAACGAGCCACGGGAGCAATGAGCAGTTCTTC
.	TRBJ2-3	.	TRBV5-8	CASNLLRRGDTQYF	TGTGCCAGCAATCTCCTTCGACGGGGAGATACGCAGTATTTT
.	TRBJ2-3	TRBD1	TRBV6-5	CASRTGDWSTDTQYF	TGTGCCAGCAGGACAGGGGACTGGAGCACAGATACGCAGTATTTT
.	TRBJ1-1	.	TRBV18	CASSPNPWGTDTEAFF	TGTGCCAGCTCACCCAACCCGTGGGGCACGGACACTGAAGCTTTCTTT
.	TRBJ2-2	.	TRBV2	CASSPGHTRGNTGELFF	TGTGCCAGCAGTCCTGGGCATACCAGGGGGAACACCGGGGAGCTGTTTTTT